A selection of T cell receptor beta chains follows, all from one sample in a study of T cell responses to AZD1222 COVID-19 vaccine. The protocol was immunoSEQ multiplex PCR, while the TCRdb copy is restricted to in-frame clones and leaves out a portion. The table has under 85,000 clones, about nine tenths seen once; the top ten hold 3% to 3.5%. The sequencing used peripheral blood, collected 28 days after the second AZD1222 dose. The source is an adult who received the AZD1222 COVID-19 vaccine. CDR3s include the opening cysteine and the closing phenylalanine or tryptophan. Each record gives: clone size, D gene, V gene, J gene, CDR3 DNA, CDR3 protein. D genes are given only for firm matches. The listing skips clone size in some rows; elsewhere it reads once, few, many or a size class.

NA,TRBD1,TRBV7-8,TRBJ1-6,TGTGCCAGCAGCTTCAGGGGGTCACCCCTCCACTTT,CASSFRGSPLHF
NA,NA,TRBV4-2,TRBJ2-6,TGTGCCAGCAGCGAGGGTGGGGCCAACGTCCTGACTTTC,CASSEGGANVLTF
NA,NA,TRBV6-5,TRBJ1-4,TGTGCCAGCAGTCGTGGGGGGCGGGGGACTGAAAAACTGTTTTTT,CASSRGGRGTEKLFF
NA,NA,TRBV27,TRBJ1-1,TGTGCCAGCAGTTTAACGGGGGGGTACACTGAAGCTTTCTTT,CASSLTGGYTEAFF
once,NA,TRBV5-5,TRBJ2-4,TGTGCCAGCAGTTCCAACAGGAATGGCATTCAGTACTTC,CASSSNRNGIQYF
NA,NA,TRBV2,TRBJ1-6,TGTGCCAGCAGTGAAGCGCTTCAGGTTTATTCACCCCTCCACTTT,CASSEALQVYSPLHF
NA,TRBD1,TRBV29-1,TRBJ2-3,TGCAGCGTTGAATTCATGGACAGGGGGGGAGATACGCAGTATTTT,CSVEFMDRGGDTQYF
NA,NA,TRBV29-1,TRBJ1-1,TGCAGCGTTAATGACGGCCGGAACACTGAAGCTTTCTTT,CSVNDGRNTEAFF
NA,NA,TRBV28,TRBJ2-7,TGTGCCAGCAGGGCGGGGAACTCCTACGAGCAGTACTTC,CASRAGNSYEQYF
NA,NA,TRBV19,TRBJ2-2,TGTGCCAGTAGTTCCAGGCGGGCGGAACTTGGGACCGGGGAGCTGTTTTTT,CASSSRRAELGTGELFF
few,NA,TRBV5-4,TRBJ1-4,TGTGCCAGCAGCTCGGGCGGTGAAAAACTGTTTTTT,CASSSGGEKLFF
few,NA,TRBV30,TRBJ1-4,TGTGCCTGGAGTGTTGGTGATTTGGGCCCGAATGAAAAACTGTTTTTT,CAWSVGDLGPNEKLFF
NA,NA,TRBV3-1/TRBV3-2,TRBJ2-7,TGTGCCAGCAGCCCCCTTGACGTCAACGAGCAGTACTTC,CASSPLDVNEQYF
NA,NA,TRBV5-4,TRBJ1-6,TGTGCCAGCAGCTTGGGGGGAAGTTGGGCTAATTCACCCCTCCACTTT,CASSLGGSWANSPLHF
NA,NA,TRBV7-6,TRBJ2-5,TGTGCCAGCAGCTTATACAGGGCAAGTTCGGAGACCCAGTACTTC,CASSLYRASSETQYF
NA,NA,TRBV28,TRBJ1-2,TGTGCCAGCAGTCCCACACCACAGGCGGTCTATGGCTACACCTTC,CASSPTPQAVYGYTF
NA,NA,TRBV5-4,TRBJ1-5,TGTGCCAGCAGCCGGGGGGGCTTGGATCAGCCCCAGCATTTT,CASSRGGLDQPQHF
NA,NA,TRBV6-6,TRBJ1-5,TGTGCCAGCAGTAACAATCAGCCCCAGCATTTT,CASSNNQPQHF
once,TRBD2,TRBV4-2,TRBJ2-3,TGTGCCAGCAGCCAAGTGACTAGCGGGAGTGCTCAGGCCACAGATACGCAGTATTTT,CASSQVTSGSAQATDTQYF
NA,NA,TRBV6-2/TRBV6-3,TRBJ2-2,TGTGCCAGCAGTCGGACTACGAACACCGGGGAGCTGTTTTTT,CASSRTTNTGELFF
NA,TRBD2,TRBV5-1,TRBJ2-7,TGCGCCAGCAGCTCTGGGACTAGCGGGAGGGCCTTGGGCGAGCAGTACTTC,CASSSGTSGRALGEQYF
NA,NA,TRBV6-6,TRBJ1-2,TGTGCCAGCAGTTCGGACAGCGGGTCCTCATACGGCTACACCTTC,CASSSDSGSSYGYTF
NA,TRBD2,TRBV6-6,TRBJ2-2,TGTGCCAGTGGACTAGCGGGTAACACCGGGGAGCTGTTTTTT,CASGLAGNTGELFF
NA,NA,TRBV6-5,TRBJ2-2,TGTGCCAGCAGTTACAGTACGAACACCGGGGAGCTGTTTTTT,CASSYSTNTGELFF
NA,TRBD1,TRBV5-1,TRBJ1-4,TGCGCCAGCAGCCGGACAGGGGGCTTTTTGGAAAAACTGTTTTTT,CASSRTGGFLEKLFF
NA,TRBD1,TRBV5-1,TRBJ2-1,TGCGCCAGCAGCTTGTTGAACAACAGGGGGCGCGAGAATGAGCAGTTCTTC,CASSLLNNRGRENEQFF
NA,NA,TRBV5-4,TRBJ2-7,TGTGCCAGCAGCTTGGCCGAGGCCGAGCAGTACTTC,CASSLAEAEQYF